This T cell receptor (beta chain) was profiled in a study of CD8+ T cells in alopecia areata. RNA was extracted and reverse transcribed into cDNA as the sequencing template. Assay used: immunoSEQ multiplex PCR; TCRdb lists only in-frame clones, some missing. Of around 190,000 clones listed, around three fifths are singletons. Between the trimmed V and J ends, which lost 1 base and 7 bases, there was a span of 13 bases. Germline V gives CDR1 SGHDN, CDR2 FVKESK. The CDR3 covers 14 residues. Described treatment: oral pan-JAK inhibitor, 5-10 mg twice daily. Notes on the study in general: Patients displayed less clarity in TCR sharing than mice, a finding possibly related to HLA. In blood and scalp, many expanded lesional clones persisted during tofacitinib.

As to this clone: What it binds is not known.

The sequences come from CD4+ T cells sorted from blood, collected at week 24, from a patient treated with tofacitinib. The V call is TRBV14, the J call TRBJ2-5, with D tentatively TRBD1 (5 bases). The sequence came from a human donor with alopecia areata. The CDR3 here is CASSQVGREWTQYF. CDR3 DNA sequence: TGTGCCAGCAGCCAAGTGGGCAGGGAATGGACCCAGTACTTC.